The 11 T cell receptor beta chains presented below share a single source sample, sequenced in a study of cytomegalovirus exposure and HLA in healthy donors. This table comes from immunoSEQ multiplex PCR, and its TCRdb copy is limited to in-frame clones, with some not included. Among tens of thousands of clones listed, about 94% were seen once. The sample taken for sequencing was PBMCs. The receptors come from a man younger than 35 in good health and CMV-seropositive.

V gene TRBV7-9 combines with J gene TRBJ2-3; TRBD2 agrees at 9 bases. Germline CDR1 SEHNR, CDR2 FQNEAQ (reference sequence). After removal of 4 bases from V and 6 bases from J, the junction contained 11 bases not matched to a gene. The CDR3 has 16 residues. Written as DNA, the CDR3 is TGTGCCAGCAGCTCAAACCGCGGGAGGGCAGCGGATACGCAGTATTTT. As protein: CASSSNRGRAADTQYF.

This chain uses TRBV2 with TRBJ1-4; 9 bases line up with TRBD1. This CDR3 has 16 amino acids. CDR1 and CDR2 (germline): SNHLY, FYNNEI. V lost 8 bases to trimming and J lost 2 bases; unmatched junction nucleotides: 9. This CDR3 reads CASHLGTGSTNEKLFF. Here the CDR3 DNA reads TGTGCCAGCCATCTAGGGACAGGGTCGACTAATGAAAAACTGTTTTTT.

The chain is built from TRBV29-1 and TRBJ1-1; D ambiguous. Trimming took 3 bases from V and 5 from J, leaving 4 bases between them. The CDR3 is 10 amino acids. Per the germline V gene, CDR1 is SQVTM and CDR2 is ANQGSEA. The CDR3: CSVDGTEAFF. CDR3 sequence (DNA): TGCAGCGTTGACGGGACTGAAGCTTTCTTT.

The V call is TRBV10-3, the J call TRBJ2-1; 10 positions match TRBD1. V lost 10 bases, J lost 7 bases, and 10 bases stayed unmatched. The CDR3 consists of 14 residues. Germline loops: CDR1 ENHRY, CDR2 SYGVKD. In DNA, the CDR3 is TGTGCCACCCTTCCGGGACAGGGGTCGAATGAGCAGTTCTTC. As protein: CATLPGQGSNEQFF.

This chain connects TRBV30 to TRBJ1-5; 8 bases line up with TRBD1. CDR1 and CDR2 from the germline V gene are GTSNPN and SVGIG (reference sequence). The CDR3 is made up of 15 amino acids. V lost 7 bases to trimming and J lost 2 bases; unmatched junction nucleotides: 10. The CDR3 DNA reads TGTGCCTATTCGGACAGGGATCGGTGCAATCAGCCCCAGCATTTT. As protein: CAYSDRDRCNQPQHF.

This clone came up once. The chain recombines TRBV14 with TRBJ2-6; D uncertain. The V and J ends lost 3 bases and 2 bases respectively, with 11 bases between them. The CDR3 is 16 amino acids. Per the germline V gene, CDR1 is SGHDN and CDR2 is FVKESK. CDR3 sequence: CASSQGTSAGANVLTF. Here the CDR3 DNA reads TGTGCCAGCAGCCAGGGCACCTCCGCTGGGGCCAACGTCCTGACTTTC.

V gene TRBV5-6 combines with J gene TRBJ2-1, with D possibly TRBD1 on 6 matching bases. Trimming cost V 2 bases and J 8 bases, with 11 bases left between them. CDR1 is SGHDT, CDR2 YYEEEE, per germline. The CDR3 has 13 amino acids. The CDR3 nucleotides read TGTGCCAGCAGCTTTTGGTCAGGGGATGAGCAGTTCTTC. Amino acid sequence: CASSFWSGDEQFF.

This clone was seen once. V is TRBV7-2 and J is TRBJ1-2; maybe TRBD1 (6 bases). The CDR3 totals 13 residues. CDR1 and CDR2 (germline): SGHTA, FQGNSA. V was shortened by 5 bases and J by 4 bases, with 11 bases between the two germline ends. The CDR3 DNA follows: TGTGCCAGCAGCCAGACAGGCACCTATGGCTACACCTTC. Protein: CASSQTGTYGYTF.

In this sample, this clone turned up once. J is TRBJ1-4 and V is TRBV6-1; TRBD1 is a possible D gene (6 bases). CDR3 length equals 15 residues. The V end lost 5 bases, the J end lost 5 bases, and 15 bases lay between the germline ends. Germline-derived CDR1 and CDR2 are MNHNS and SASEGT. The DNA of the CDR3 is TGTGCCAGCAGTCAAGGGGGGGGTCCGAATGAAAAACTGTTTTTT. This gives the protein CASSQGGGPNEKLFF.

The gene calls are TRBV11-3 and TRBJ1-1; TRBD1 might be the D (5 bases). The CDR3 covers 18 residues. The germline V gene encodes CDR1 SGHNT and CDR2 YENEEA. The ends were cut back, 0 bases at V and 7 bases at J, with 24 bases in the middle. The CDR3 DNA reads TGTGCCAGCAGCTTAGAAAAGCAGGGTCTACCTCCCTACGGTGAAGCTTTCTTT. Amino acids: CASSLEKQGLPPYGEAFF. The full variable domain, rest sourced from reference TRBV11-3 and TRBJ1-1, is EAGVVQSPRYKIIEKKQPVAFWCNPISGHNTLYWYLQNLGQGPELLIRYENEEAVDDSQLPKDRFSAERLKGVDSTLKIQPAELGDSAVYLCASSLEKQGLPPYGEAFFGQGTRLTVV.

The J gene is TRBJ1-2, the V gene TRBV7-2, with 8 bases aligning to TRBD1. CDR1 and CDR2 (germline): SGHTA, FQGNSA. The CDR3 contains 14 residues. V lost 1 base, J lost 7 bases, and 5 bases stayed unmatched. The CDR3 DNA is TGTGCCAGCAGCTTAGGGACAGGGCTGAGTGGCTACACCTTC. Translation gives CASSLGTGLSGYTF.